The source of this T cell receptor (beta chain) is a study of a mutant IDH1 vaccine in newly diagnosed glioma (dated by TCRdb to the early 2020s). About the study as a whole: Eight vaccinations were administered to patients in weeks 1, 3, 5, 7, 11, 15, 19 and 23, corresponding to visits V03 through V10. Vaccination was initiated 4-6 weeks after radiotherapy alone, or concurrently with temozolomide cycles in the chemotherapy-containing groups. Of the approximately 35 treated patients, approximately 62% were male and 37.5% were female, and the mean age was approximately 40 years. Before enrollment, patients had received standard therapy of radiotherapy alone, temozolomide alone, or radiochemotherapy with temozolomide; most received the combination. Peripheral blood was drawn at six visits: V03 (baseline), V05, V07, V10, V12 and V13. For exploratory analyses, longitudinal TCRB deep sequencing was carried out in around 26 treated patients wherever samples were available. The study at large found these results: Availability determined which PBMC samples were chosen for TCRB deep sequencing. According to the authors, sample limitations meant that analyses of patient blood samples could not be reproduced. Immune responses induced by the vaccine were seen in 90% to 95% of patients across multiple MHC alleles. Pseudoprogression appeared unrelated to alterations in the top peripheral T cell clonotypes detected by TCRB sequencing.

This clone has a handful of counts. The clone's antigen remains unknown. Base qualities are missing; no much larger clone stands one base away. In the paper's terms, the time point label means: week 11, during vaccination. Each vaccine dose was 300 ug of a 20-mer mutant IDH1 peptide in Montanide, given subcutaneously with topical imiquimod. Newly diagnosed WHO grade 3 or 4 IDH1-mutant astrocytomas showing loss of nuclear ATRX were present in the donors. The samples were drawn from NOA16, a multicentre, single-arm, open-label phase I trial in Germany that tested a mutant IDH1 peptide vaccine in humans for the first time. Genomic DNA for TCRB sequencing was extracted from EDTA blood using the DNeasy Blood and Tissue Kit. The method was the immunoSEQ multiplex PCR assay. The hsTCRB Kit was used according to the manufacturer's protocol to amplify rearranged TCR beta chain sequences. TCRB libraries were sequenced on an Illumina MiSeq. The source study handled its data this way. Demultiplexing, trimming and gene mapping were performed with the kit vendor's proprietary platform. The table comes from immuneACCESS by way of TCRdb, which keeps in-frame sequences with V and J called. Part of the clones is missing from these tables; in studies checked, under half for an unresolved V gene and the rest for unknown reasons. Clone size and V and J calls were adopted from that table, with D and trimming inferred from the DNA. This sample comprises tens of thousands of clones, over 65% of them detected only once. The leading ten clones occupy more than 7.5% of the sample.

Between the V and J ends, shortened by 3 bases and 1 base respectively, the junction contains 7 bases. Sequences KGHSH (CDR1) and LQKENI (CDR2) are obtained from the germline V gene. Its CDR3 holds 13 amino acids, cysteine through phenylalanine. Left in the record is the CDR3 DNA by itself, 39 bases read in frame from the first base. The receptor comes from a woman aged 18-29 years with glioma. This material consisted of PBMCs, taken from a glioma patient whose treatment included an IDH1 peptide vaccine. The V and J genes are TRBV18 and TRBJ2-7; TRBD1 is perhaps the D gene, given 6 matching bases. The CDR3 has the sequence CASSPGQSYEQYF. The DNA sequence follows: TGTGCCAGCTCACCCGGACAGTCCTACGAGCAGTACTTC.